This T cell receptor beta chain was recorded in a study of cytomegalovirus exposure and HLA in healthy donors. Study details: One earlier analysis, a look at 150 million to 200 million T cells, found roughly 110 million unique TCR beta sequences. Falling in the Caucasian-associated ancestry cluster were roughly 80% of a few hundred genotyped donors. Study-wide results and limits: It is likely that the observed cluster of highly shared sequence variants was a sequencing artifact.

As regards this clone: No antigen is known for it.

PCR primers comprised 60 Vbeta and 13 Jbeta primers. Assay used: immunoSEQ multiplex PCR; TCRdb lists only in-frame clones, some missing. The repertoire holds about 100,000 clones, with about 75% as singletons. V trimming: 2 bases; J trimming: 9 bases; junction bases outside the gene matches: 4. Germline CDR1 MNHNY, CDR2 SVGAGI (reference sequence). The length of the CDR3 is 12 residues. J is TRBJ2-7 and V is TRBV6-6; 7 nucleotides agree with TRBD2. Sequenced material: PBMCs. The clonotype originates from a man in his forties in good health and CMV-seropositive. CDR3 amino acids: CASSYGEGGQYF. In DNA form, the CDR3 reads TGTGCCAGCAGTTACGGGGAGGGCGGGCAGTACTTC.